This T cell receptor beta chain came from a study of blood T cells in healthy people across ages. Study-level results: Any conclusive comparison of naive versus antigen-experienced cells was prevented by using unsorted PBMCs.

With regard to this clonotype: Its antigen remains unidentified.

The germline gives CDR1 SGHRS, CDR2 YFSETQ. There are 12 residues in the CDR3. Trimming cost V 3 bases and J 6 bases, with 9 bases left between them. Together with a sample-barcoded 5' primer, a J-beta primer mix was included in a second PCR lasting about 6 to 11 cycles. TCRdb fed the 5' RACE reads into MiXCR, producing one record per CDR3 protein. Of approximately 1.5 million distinct CDR3 sequences in the sample, about 35% were seen once. The genes are TRBV5-1 and TRBJ1-2; D is undetermined. The sequenced sample consisted of blood. This TCR derives from a woman aged 25 to 45 in good health. CDR3 sequence (DNA): TGCGCCAGCAGCTCCACTTGCGATGGCTACACCTTC. Translation: CASSSTCDGYTF.